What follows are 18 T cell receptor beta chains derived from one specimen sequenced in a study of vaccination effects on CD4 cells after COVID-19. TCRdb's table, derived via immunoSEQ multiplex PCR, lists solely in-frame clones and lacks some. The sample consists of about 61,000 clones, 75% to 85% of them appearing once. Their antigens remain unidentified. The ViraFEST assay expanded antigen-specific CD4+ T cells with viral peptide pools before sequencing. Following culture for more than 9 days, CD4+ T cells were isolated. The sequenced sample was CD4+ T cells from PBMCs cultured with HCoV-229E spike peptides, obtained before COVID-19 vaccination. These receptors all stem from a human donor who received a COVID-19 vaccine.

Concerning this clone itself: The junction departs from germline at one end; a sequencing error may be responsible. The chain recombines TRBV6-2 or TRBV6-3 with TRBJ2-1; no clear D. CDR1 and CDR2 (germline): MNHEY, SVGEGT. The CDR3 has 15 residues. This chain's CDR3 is CACSFGPSSYNEQFF. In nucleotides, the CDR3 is TGTGCCTGCAGCTTTGGACCGAGCTCCTACAATGAGCAGTTCTTC.

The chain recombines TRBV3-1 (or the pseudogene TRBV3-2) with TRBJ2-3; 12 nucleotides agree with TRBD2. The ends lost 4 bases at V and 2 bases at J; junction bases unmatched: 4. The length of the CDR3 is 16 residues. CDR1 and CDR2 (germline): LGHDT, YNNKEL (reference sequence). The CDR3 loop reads CASSLTSGGPTDTQYF. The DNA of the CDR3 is TGTGCCAGCAGCCTGACTAGCGGGGGCCCCACAGATACGCAGTATTTT.

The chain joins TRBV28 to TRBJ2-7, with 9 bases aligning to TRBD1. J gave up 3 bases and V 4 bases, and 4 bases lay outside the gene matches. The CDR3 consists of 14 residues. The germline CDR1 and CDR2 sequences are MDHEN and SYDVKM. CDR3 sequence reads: CASSSGTGSYEQYV. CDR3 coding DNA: TGTGCCAGCAGTTCCGGGACAGGGAGCTACGAGCAGTACGTC.

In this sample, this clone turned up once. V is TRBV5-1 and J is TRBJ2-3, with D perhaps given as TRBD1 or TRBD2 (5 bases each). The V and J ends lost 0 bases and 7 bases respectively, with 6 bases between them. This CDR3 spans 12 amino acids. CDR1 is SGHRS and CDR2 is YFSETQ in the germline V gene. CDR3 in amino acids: CASSLGGYTQYF. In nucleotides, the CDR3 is TGCGCCAGCAGCTTGGGGGGGTATACGCAGTATTTT.

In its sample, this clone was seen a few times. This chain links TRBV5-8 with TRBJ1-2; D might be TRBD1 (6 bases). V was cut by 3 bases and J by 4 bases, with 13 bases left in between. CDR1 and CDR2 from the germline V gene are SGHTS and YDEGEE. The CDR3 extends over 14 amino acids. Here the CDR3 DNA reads TGTGCCAGCAGCTCCAGACAGGCACCCTATGGCTACACCTTC. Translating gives CASSSRQAPYGYTF.

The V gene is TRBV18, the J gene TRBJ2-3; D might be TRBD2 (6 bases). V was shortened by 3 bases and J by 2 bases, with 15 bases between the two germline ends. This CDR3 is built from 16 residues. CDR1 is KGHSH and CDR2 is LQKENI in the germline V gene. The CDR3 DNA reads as TGTGCCAGCTCACCGTCGGGACTGCGGCTCACAGATACGCAGTATTTT. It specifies CASSPSGLRLTDTQYF.

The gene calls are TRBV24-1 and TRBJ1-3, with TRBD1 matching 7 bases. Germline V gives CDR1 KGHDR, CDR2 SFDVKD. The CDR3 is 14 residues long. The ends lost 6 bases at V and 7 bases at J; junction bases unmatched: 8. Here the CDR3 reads CATSSGRGFNTIYF. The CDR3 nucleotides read TGTGCCACCAGTTCGGGCAGGGGGTTTAACACCATATATTTT.

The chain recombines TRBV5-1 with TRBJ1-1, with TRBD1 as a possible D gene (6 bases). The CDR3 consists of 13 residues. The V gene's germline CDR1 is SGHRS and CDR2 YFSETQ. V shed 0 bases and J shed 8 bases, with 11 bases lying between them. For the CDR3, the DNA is TGCGCCAGCAGCTTGGATGGGGGCGCGGAAGCTTTCTTT. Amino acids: CASSLDGGAEAFF. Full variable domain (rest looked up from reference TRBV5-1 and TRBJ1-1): KAGVTQTPRYLIKTRGQQVTLSCSPISGHRSVSWYQQTPGQGLQFLFEYFSETQRNKGNFPGRFSGRQFSNSRSEMNVSTLELGDSALYLCASSLDGGAEAFFGQGTRLTVV.

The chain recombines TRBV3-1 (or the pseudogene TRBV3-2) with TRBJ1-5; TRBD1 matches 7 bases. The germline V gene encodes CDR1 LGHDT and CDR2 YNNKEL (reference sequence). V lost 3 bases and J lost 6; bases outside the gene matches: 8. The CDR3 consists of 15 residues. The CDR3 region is CASSHTHTGAQPQHF. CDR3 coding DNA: TGTGCCAGCAGCCATACCCACACAGGGGCTCAGCCCCAGCATTTT.

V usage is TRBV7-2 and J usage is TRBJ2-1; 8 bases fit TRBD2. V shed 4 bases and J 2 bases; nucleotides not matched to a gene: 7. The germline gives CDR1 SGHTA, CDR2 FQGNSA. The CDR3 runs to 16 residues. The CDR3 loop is CASSSPGLAAYNEQFF. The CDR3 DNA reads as TGTGCCAGCAGCTCCCCCGGACTAGCCGCCTACAATGAGCAGTTCTTC.

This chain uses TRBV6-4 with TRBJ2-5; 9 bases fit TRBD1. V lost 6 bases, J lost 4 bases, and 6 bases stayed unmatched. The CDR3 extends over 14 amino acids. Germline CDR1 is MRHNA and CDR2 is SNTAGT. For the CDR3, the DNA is TGTGCCAGCAGGTCCGGGACAGGGACAGAGACCCAGTACTTC. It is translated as CASRSGTGTETQYF.

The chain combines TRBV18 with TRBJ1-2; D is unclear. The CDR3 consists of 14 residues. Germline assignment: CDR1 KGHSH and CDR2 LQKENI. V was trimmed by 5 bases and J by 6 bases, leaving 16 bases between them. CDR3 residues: CASSAQPTGNGYTF. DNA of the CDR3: TGTGCCAGCTCAGCCCAACCGACGGGAAATGGCTACACCTTC. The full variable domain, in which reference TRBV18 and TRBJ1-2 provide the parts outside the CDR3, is NAGVMQNPRHLVRRRGQEARLRCSPMKGHSHVYWYRQLPEEGLKFMVYLQKENIIDESGMPKERFSAEFPKEGPSILRIQQVVRGDSAAYFCASSAQPTGNGYTFGSGTRLTVV.

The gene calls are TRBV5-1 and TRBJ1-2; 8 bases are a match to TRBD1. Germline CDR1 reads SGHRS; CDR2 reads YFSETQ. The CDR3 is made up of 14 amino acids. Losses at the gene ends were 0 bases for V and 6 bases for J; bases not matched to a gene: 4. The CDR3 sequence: CASSLGQGLDGYTF. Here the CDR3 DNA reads TGCGCCAGCAGCTTGGGACAGGGGTTAGATGGCTACACCTTC.

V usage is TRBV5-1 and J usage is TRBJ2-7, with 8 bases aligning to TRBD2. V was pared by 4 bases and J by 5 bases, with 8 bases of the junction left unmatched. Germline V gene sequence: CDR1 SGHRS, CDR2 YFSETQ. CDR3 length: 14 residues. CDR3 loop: CASSPRTGGDEQYV. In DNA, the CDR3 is TGCGCCAGCAGCCCAAGGACCGGGGGGGACGAGCAGTACGTC.

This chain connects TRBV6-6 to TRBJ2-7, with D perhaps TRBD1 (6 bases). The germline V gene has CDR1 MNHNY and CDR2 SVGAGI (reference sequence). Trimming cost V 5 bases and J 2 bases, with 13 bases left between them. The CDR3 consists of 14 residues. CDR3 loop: CASSPTTGTYEQYV. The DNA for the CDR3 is TGTGCCAGCAGTCCGACGACAGGAACCTACGAGCAGTACGTC.

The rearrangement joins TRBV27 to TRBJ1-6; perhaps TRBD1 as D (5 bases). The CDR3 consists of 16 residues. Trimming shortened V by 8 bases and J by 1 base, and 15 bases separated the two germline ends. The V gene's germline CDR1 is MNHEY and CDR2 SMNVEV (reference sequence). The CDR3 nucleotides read TGTGCCAGCGCTCCATGGGGGGGTTCCTATAATTCACCCCTCCACTTT. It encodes CASAPWGGSYNSPLHF.

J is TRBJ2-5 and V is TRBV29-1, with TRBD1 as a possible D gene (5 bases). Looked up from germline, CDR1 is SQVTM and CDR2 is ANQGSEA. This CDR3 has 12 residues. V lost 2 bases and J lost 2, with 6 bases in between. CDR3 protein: CSVEQGQETQYF. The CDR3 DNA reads TGCAGCGTTGAACAGGGACAAGAGACCCAGTACTTC.

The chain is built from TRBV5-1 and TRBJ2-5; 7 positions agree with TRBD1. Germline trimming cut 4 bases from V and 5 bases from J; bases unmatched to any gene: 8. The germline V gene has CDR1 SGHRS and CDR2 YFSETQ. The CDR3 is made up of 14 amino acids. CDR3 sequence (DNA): TGCGCCAGCAGCCCGGGGACAGTCACCGAGACCCAGTACTTC. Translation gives CASSPGTVTETQYF.